The clone carrying this T cell receptor (beta chain) came up a few times. As yet, its antigen is unknown. The data stem from a study of cytomegalovirus exposure and HLA in healthy donors. Germline V lookup: CDR1 SNHLY, CDR2 FYNNEI. The CDR3 contains 13 residues. The V and J ends lost 6 bases and 0 bases respectively, with 8 bases between them. The PCR was carried out with 60 Vbeta primers and 13 Jbeta primers. Assay used: immunoSEQ multiplex PCR; TCRdb lists only in-frame clones, some missing. The sample has under 250,000 clones, 76% seen once; the top ten hold over 0.55%. Study outcomes and limitations: Using the classifier, cytomegalovirus status was reportedly diagnosed with high specificity and sensitivity. Roughly even sequencing depth across donors was the assumption behind the presence/absence analyses.

The chain recombines TRBV2 with TRBJ1-1; D is possibly TRBD1 (5 bases). The source material was PBMCs. The sequence was obtained from a man between 18 and 35 years old in good health and CMV-seronegative. CDR3 sequence (DNA): TGTGCCAGCAGGGGGGACTTGAACACTGAAGCTTTCTTT. Amino acid sequence: CASRGDLNTEAFF.